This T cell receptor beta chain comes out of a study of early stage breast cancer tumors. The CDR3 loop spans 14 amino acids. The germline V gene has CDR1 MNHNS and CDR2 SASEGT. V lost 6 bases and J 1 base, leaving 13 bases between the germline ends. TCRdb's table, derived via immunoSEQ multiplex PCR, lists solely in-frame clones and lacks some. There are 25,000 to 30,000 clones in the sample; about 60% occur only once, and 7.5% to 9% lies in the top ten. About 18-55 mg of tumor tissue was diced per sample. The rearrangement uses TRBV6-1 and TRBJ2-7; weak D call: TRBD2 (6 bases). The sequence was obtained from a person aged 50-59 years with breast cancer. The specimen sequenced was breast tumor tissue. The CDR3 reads CASRPGTLSYEQYF. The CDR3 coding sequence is TGTGCCAGCAGACCCGGGACTCTTTCCTACGAGCAGTACTTC.